This T cell receptor (beta chain) was captured in a study of CD8+CD57+ T cells in acquired aplastic anemia. Overall study: Roughly 3 ug was the average amount of DNA from sorted CD4+ and CD8+ cells. Study observations and caveats: Patients and controls shared 25 to 30 CD8+ CDR3 sequences, highly expressed in patients. Any difference that existed in CD8+ Simpson's diversity between patients and controls was not significant.

Genomic DNA provided the template from which TCR beta VDJ and CDR3 profiles were obtained. From the reads, TCRdb called clonotypes with MiXCR, one entry per CDR3 protein. The sample lists 160,000 or so distinct CDR3 sequences, around 48% seen once, with more than 1% in the top ten. This clonotype was counted many times. Its antigen is unknown. A much larger clone differs from this one at a single base, so this may be a read error. The CDR3 carries no conserved terminal phenylalanine or tryptophan, so it likely arises from a read error. CD8+CD57+ cell expansion had been shown by flow cytometry in patients chosen for sequencing. Patients, without exception, had severe acquired aplastic anemia. The CDR3 runs 16 residues. Deletions cut 2 bases from V and 4 bases from J, with 16 bases between. Germline assignment: CDR1 KGHDR and CDR2 SFDVKD.

The TCR was taken from a human donor with aplastic anemia. The chain recombines TRBV24-1 with TRBJ1-2; D might be TRBD1 (6 bases). The sample consisted of sorted CD4+, CD8+, or CD8+CD57+ T cells (not recorded which) from PBMCs. CDR3: CATSDSREGGFYGYTL. The CDR3, as DNA: TGTGCCACCAGTGATTCGAGGGAGGGGGGATTCTATGGCTACACCCTC.